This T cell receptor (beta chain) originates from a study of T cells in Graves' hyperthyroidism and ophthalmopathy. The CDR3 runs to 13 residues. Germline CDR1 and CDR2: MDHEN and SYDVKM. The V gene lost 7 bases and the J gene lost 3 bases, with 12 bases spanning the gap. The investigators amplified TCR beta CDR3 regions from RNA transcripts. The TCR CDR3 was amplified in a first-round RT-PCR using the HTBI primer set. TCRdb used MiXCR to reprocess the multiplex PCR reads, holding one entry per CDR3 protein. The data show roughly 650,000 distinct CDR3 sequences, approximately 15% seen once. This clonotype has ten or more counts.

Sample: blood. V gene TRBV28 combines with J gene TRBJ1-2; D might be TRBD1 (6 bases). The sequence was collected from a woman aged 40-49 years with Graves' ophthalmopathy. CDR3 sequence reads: CASTLGGDYGYTF. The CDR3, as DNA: TGTGCCAGCACCCTAGGGGGAGACTATGGCTACACCTTC.